A single sample is the source of the 7 T cell receptor beta chains below, sequenced in a study of identical twins. TCRdb re-analysed the 5' RACE reads in MiXCR, keeping a single row per CDR3 protein. The sample contains 350,000 to 450,000 distinct CDR3 sequences, about 18% of which appear only once. The source material was naive T cells sorted from blood. These receptors were taken from a man in his forties or fifties in good health.

In its sample, this clonotype was seen a few times. J is TRBJ2-7 and V is TRBV20-1; D call uncertain. The CDR3 is 11 residues long. In germline, CDR1 is DFQATT, CDR2 SNEGSKA (reference sequence). V was shortened by 1 base and J by 5 bases, with 6 bases between the two germline ends. The CDR3 bases are TGCAGTGCTAGAGTGATTCACGAGCAGTACTTC. Its protein is CSARVIHEQYF.

This clonotype was seen more than once but under ten times. The chain couples TRBV5-1 to TRBJ1-1; D gene ambiguous. Trimming left V 3 bases short and J 7 bases short, with 13 bases between. The germline V gene encodes CDR1 SGHRS and CDR2 YFSETQ. The CDR3 is made up of 13 amino acids. The CDR3 is CASSSRPALEAFF. CDR3 in DNA: TGCGCCAGCAGCTCACGGCCGGCCCTTGAAGCTTTCTTT.

This clonotype has ten or more counts. V usage is TRBV5-1 and J usage is TRBJ2-2, with 11 nucleotides matching TRBD2. V dropped 0 bases and J dropped 5; count of bases not matched to a gene: 3. Per the germline V gene, CDR1 is SGHRS and CDR2 is YFSETQ. CDR3 length equals 16 residues. The CDR3, as DNA: TGCGCCAGCAGCTTGGCTAGCGGGAGGAAGACCGGGGAGCTGTTTTTT. Translated, it gives CASSLASGRKTGELFF.

This clonotype has a count of ten or more. The rearrangement joins TRBV27 to TRBJ2-5; 7 bases match TRBD1. V lost 3 bases, J lost 2 bases, and 3 bases stayed unmatched. The CDR3 is made up of 14 amino acids. Per germline, CDR1 MNHEY and CDR2 SMNVEV (reference sequence). The CDR3: CASSFYRGQETQYF. DNA for the CDR3: TGTGCCAGCAGTTTTTACAGGGGACAAGAGACCCAGTACTTC.

This clonotype was seen only a few times. The chain employs TRBV6-1 and TRBJ2-4; D not certain. Per germline, CDR1 MNHNS and CDR2 SASEGT. This CDR3 region has 15 residues. Trimming left V 5 bases short and J 0 bases short, with 11 bases between. The CDR3 nucleotides read TGTGCCAGCAGTACCTATGTCGGAGCCAAAAACATTCAGTACTTC. Protein product: CASSTYVGAKNIQYF.

In its sample, this clonotype was seen a few times. The rearrangement joins TRBV11-2 to TRBJ2-1, with 7 bases fitting TRBD1. V shed 4 bases and J 2 bases; nucleotides not matched to a gene: 8. Germline CDR1 is SGHAT and CDR2 is FQNNGV. This CDR3 is built from 16 residues. CDR3 bases: TGTGCCAGCAGCTCACAGACAGGGAGTGCCTACAATGAGCAGTTCTTC. Translation gives CASSSQTGSAYNEQFF.

The chain has TRBV6-2 or TRBV6-3 and TRBJ2-5; TRBD1 might be the D (6 bases). This CDR3 has 18 residues. Germline loops: CDR1 MNHEY, CDR2 SVGEGT. V lost 2 bases, J lost 4 bases, and 23 bases lay in between. The DNA for the CDR3 is TGTGCCAGCAGTTACCTACTAGGACAGCCTACCTTCGGAGAGACCCAGTACTTC. It translates to CASSYLLGQPTFGETQYF.